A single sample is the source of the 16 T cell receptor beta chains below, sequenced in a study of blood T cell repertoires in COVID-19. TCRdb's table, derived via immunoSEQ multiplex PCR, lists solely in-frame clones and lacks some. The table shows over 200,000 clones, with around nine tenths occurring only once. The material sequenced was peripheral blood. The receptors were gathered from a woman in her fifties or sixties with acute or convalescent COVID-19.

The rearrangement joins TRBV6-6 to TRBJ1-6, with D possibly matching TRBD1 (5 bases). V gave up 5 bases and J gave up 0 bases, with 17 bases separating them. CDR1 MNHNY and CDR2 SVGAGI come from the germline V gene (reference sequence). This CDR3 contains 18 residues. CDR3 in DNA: TGTGCCAGCAGTCGACCGGGACTTCCGAGCTCCTATAATTCACCCCTCCACTTT. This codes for CASSRPGLPSSYNSPLHF.

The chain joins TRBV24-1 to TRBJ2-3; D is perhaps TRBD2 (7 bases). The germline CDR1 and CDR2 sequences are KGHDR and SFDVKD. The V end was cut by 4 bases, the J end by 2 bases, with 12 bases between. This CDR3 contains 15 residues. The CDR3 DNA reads TGTGCCACCAGTGAGGCGGGGGCTGTCACAGATACGCAGTATTTT. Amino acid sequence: CATSEAGAVTDTQYF.

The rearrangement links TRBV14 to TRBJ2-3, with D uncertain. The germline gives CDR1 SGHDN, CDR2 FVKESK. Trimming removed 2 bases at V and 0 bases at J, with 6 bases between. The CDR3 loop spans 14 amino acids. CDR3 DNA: TGTGCCAGCAGCCAAAGAGCAAGCACAGATACGCAGTATTTT. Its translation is CASSQRASTDTQYF.

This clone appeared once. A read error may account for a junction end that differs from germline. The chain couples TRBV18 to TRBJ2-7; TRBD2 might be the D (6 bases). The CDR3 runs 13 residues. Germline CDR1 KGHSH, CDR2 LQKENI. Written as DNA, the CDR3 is TGTGCCAGCTCACCTGGGGGGTCCTCCGAGCAGTACTTC. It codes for CASSPGGSSEQYF. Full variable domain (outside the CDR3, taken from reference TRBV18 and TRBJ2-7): NAGVMQNPRHLVRRRGQEARLRCSPMKGHSHVYWYRQLPEEGLKFMVYLQKENIIDESGMPKERFSAEFPKEGPSILRIQQVVRGDSAAYFCASSPGGSSEQYFGPGTRLTVT.

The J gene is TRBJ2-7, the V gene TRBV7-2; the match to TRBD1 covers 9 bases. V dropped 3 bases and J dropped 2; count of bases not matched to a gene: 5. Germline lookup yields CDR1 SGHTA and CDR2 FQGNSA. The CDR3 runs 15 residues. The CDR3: CASSLDRGRAYEQYF. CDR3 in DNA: TGTGCCAGCAGCTTGGACAGGGGAAGGGCCTACGAGCAGTACTTC.

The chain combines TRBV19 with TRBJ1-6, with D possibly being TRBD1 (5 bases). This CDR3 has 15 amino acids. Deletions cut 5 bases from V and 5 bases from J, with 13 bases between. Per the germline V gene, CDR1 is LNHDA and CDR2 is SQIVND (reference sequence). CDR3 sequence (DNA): TGTGCCAGTAGTGCCGGACACGATAATAATTCACCCCTCCACTTT. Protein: CASSAGHDNNSPLHF.

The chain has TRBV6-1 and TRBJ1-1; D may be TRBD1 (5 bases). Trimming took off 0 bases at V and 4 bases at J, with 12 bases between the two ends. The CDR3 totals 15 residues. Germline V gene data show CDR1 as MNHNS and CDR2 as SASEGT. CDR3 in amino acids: CASSEAAGYGTEAFF. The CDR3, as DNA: TGTGCCAGCAGTGAAGCTGCAGGGTACGGCACTGAAGCTTTCTTT.

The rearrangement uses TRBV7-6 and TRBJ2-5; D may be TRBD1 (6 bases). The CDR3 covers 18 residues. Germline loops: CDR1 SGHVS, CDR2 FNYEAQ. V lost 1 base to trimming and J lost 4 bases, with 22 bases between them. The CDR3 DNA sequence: TGTGCCAGCAGCTTAGGGGGGCTCCCGGCAGGGTCTGGAGAGACCCAGTACTTC. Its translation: CASSLGGLPAGSGETQYF.

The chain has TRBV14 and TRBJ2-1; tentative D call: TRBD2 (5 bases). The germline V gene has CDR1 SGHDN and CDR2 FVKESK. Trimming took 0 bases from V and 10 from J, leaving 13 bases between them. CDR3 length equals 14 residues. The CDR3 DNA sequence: TGTGCCAGCAGCCAAGATTTACGGAGGCCAGAGCAGTTCTTC. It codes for CASSQDLRRPEQFF.

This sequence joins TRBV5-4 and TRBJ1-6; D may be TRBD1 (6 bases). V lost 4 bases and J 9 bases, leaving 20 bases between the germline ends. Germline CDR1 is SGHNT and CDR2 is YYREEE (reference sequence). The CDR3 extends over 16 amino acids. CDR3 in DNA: TGTGCCAGCAGCGGGGGCAGCTCCCTGGGGAGTTCACCCCTCCACTTT. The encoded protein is CASSGGSSLGSSPLHF.

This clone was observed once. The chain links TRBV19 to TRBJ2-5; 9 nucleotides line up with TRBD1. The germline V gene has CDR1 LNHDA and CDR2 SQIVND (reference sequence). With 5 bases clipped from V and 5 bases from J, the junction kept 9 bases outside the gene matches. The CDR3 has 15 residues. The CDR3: CASSALGQGMETQYF. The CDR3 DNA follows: TGTGCCAGTAGTGCACTCGGACAGGGGATGGAGACCCAGTACTTC.

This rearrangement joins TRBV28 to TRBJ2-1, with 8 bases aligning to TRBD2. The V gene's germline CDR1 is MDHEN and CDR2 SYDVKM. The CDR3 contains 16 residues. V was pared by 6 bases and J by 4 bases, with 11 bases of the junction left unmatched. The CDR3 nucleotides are TGTGCCAGCAGAAGATACAGAGCGGGAGTTTACAATGAGCAGTTCTTC. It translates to CASRRYRAGVYNEQFF.

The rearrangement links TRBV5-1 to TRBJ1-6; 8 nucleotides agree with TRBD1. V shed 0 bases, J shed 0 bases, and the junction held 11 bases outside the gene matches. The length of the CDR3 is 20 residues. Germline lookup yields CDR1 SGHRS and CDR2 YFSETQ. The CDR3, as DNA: TGCGCCAGCAGCTTGGCCCAGGGGGCTCCTCCTAGCTCCTATAATTCACCCCTCCACTTT. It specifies CASSLAQGAPPSSYNSPLHF.

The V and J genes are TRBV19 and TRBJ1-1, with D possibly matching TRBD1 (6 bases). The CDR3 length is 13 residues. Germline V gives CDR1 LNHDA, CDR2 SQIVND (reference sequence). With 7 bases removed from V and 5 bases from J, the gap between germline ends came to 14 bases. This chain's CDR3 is CASTYSRGTEAFF. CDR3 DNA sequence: TGTGCCAGTACCTACAGCAGGGGAACTGAAGCTTTCTTT.

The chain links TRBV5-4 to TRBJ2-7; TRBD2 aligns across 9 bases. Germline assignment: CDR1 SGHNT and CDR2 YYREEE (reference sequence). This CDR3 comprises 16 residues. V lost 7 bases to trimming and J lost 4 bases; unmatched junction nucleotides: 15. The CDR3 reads CASGLAVSSGKYEQYF. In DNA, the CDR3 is TGTGCCAGCGGACTGGCCGTTTCTAGCGGGAAATACGAGCAGTACTTC.

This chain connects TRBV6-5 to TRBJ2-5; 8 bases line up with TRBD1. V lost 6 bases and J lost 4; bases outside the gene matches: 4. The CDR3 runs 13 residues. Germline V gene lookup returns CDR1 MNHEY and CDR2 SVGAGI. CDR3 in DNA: TGTGCCAGCAGCATCGACAGGGGAGAGACCCAGTACTTC. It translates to CASSIDRGETQYF.